Shown below are 26 T cell receptor beta chains from a single sample sequenced in a study of Ad26.COV2.S vaccination and SARS-CoV-2 variants. Repertoires were generated with immunoSEQ multiplex PCR, while TCRdb's copy carries only in-frame clones and drops some. The sample includes a few hundred thousand clones, around nine tenths of them seen just once. Treatment specified: approximately 18 received Ad26.COV2.S at low or high dose, single or two shots; 5 received placebo; per-sample allocation not given. Collection of samples fell on day 63 after the first vaccine or placebo injection. Sequenced here: peripheral blood, sampled in a trial of Ad26.COV2.S vaccine versus placebo. Every receptor here comes from a person between 18 and 65 years old who received the Ad26.COV2.S COVID-19 vaccine or a placebo.

The sample holds a few counts of this clone. The chain has TRBV27 and TRBJ2-7; the D is unclear. The germline gives CDR1 MNHEY, CDR2 SMNVEV (reference sequence). The V and J ends lost 2 bases and 4 bases respectively, with 9 bases between them. The length of the CDR3 is 13 residues. CDR3 residues: CASSLADGYEQYF. In DNA, the CDR3 is TGTGCCAGCAGTTTAGCAGACGGTTACGAGCAGTACTTC.

This clone has just one count. This chain joins TRBV6-6 and TRBJ2-3; the D gene is possibly TRBD1 (5 bases). Deletions cut 0 bases from V and 0 bases from J, with 10 bases between. This CDR3 has 16 amino acids. The germline gives CDR1 MNHNY, CDR2 SVGAGI (reference sequence). The CDR3 DNA reads as TGTGCCAGCAGTTACTCGGGGCGCACTAGCACAGATACGCAGTATTTT. The encoded protein is CASSYSGRTSTDTQYF.

The chain couples TRBV6-5 to TRBJ2-7; 8 nucleotides match TRBD1. Trimming took 3 bases from V and 4 from J; bases not matched to a gene: 8. CDR1 is MNHEY and CDR2 is SVGAGI in the germline V gene. The CDR3 has 15 residues. CDR3 residues: CASSYQTGDAYEQYF. For the CDR3, the DNA is TGTGCCAGCAGTTATCAGACAGGGGACGCTTACGAGCAGTACTTC.

The rearrangement uses TRBV19 and TRBJ1-2; D gene unclear. Trimming took off 0 bases at V and 4 bases at J, with 6 bases between the two ends. Germline V gives CDR1 LNHDA, CDR2 SQIVND (reference sequence). The CDR3 runs 13 residues. CDR3 DNA: TGTGCCAGTAGTATAGATCCCGGCTATGGCTACACCTTC. It codes for CASSIDPGYGYTF.

V and J are TRBV6-5 and TRBJ2-7; no firm D call. V was trimmed by 5 bases and J by 0 bases, leaving 14 bases between them. CDR3 size: 15 residues. Germline V CDR1 and CDR2: MNHEY, SVGAGI. CDR3 amino acids: CASSPAAYSSYEQYF. CDR3 nucleotides: TGTGCCAGCAGTCCCGCGGCCTATAGCTCCTACGAGCAGTACTTC.

As DNA, the CDR3 is TGTGCCAGCAGCTTACTCTTCCAGGAGACCCAGTACTTC. Translation: CASSLLFQETQYF. J is TRBJ2-5 and V is TRBV7-6; D not certain. CDR1 is SGHVS and CDR2 is FNYEAQ in the germline V gene. There are 13 residues in the CDR3. Trimming stripped 2 bases from V and 5 bases from J, with 9 bases between.

V gene TRBV3-1 (or the pseudogene TRBV3-2) combines with J gene TRBJ2-5; weak D call: TRBD1 (6 bases). The germline V and J ends were trimmed by 4 bases and 2 bases, with 20 bases remaining between them. The CDR3 spans 17 residues. The germline V gene has CDR1 LGHDT and CDR2 YNNKEL (reference sequence). CDR3 loop: CASSPAPPWTAQETQYF. The CDR3 DNA follows: TGTGCCAGCAGCCCCGCCCCGCCTTGGACAGCACAAGAGACCCAGTACTTC.

The rearrangement uses TRBV19 and TRBJ2-2; 10 nucleotides agree with TRBD1. CDR3 length equals 17 residues. Trimming cost V 10 bases and J 0 bases; bases outside gene matches: 11. Germline values: CDR1 LNHDA, CDR2 SQIVND (reference sequence). The CDR3 protein is CATDPPGQGANTGELFF. CDR3 DNA sequence: TGTGCCACCGACCCACCCGGACAGGGGGCGAACACCGGGGAGCTGTTTTTT. Combining the CDR3 with reference TRBV19 and TRBJ2-2 gives the whole variable domain DGGITQSPKYLFRKEGQNVTLSCEQNLNHDAMYWYRQDPGQGLRLIYYSQIVNDFQKGDIAEGYSVSREKKESFPLTVTSAQKNPTAFYLCATDPPGQGANTGELFFGEGSRLTVL.

The V call is TRBV24-1, the J call TRBJ2-1; TRBD1 might be the D (6 bases). Germline CDR1 reads KGHDR; CDR2 reads SFDVKD. V lost 0 bases to trimming and J lost 0 bases, with 8 bases between them. The length of the CDR3 is 16 residues. The CDR3 sequence is CATSDLQGSSYNEQFF. The CDR3 DNA reads as TGTGCCACCAGTGATTTGCAGGGGAGCTCCTACAATGAGCAGTTCTTC.

The rearrangement links TRBV19 to TRBJ2-7, with D unresolved. Trimming cost V 0 bases and J 3 bases, with 12 bases left between them. This CDR3 spans 15 amino acids. The germline gives CDR1 LNHDA, CDR2 SQIVND (reference sequence). In DNA, the CDR3 is TGTGCCAGTAGTATAGAAGGTACCGTTGGCTACGAGCAGTACTTC. It encodes CASSIEGTVGYEQYF.

The rearrangement uses TRBV23-1 and TRBJ1-6; 12 positions agree with TRBD1. TRBV23-1 is assigned to the ORF class and has an uncertain function. The CDR3 has 17 amino acids. J gave up 10 bases and V 2 bases, and 9 bases lay outside the gene matches. CDR3 sequence reads: CASSQPEGGQGASPLHF. CDR3 DNA: TGCGCCAGCAGTCAACCCGAAGGGGGACAGGGGGCCTCACCCCTCCACTTT.

The chain combines TRBV4-3 with TRBJ1-4; 7 bases are shared with TRBD1. Germline lookup yields CDR1 LGHNA and CDR2 YSLEER. V lost 5 bases to trimming and J lost 4 bases; unmatched junction nucleotides: 7. CDR3 length: 15 residues. The CDR3 spells CASSKKWDSNEKLFF. CDR3 nucleotide sequence: TGCGCCAGCAGCAAGAAGTGGGACAGTAATGAAAAACTGTTTTTT.

This chain connects TRBV24-1 to TRBJ1-5, with no clear D. Germline lookup yields CDR1 KGHDR and CDR2 SFDVKD. The CDR3 is 14 amino acids. V lost 4 bases to trimming and J lost 5 bases, with 11 bases between them. The CDR3 sequence: CATSDLESHQPQHF. As DNA, the CDR3 is TGTGCCACCAGTGACTTGGAGAGCCATCAGCCCCAGCATTTT.

The chain employs TRBV4-1 and TRBJ2-2; 8 nucleotides agree with TRBD2. The junction had 5 bases not matched to a gene; V was cut back by 0 bases and J by 2 bases. Per the germline V gene, CDR1 is MGHRA and CDR2 is YSYEKL. The CDR3 length is 17 residues. CDR3 nucleotides: TGCGCCAGCAGCCAAGAAAAACTAGCGGCAAACACCGGGGAGCTGTTTTTT. Its protein is CASSQEKLAANTGELFF.

This chain connects TRBV4-3 to TRBJ2-5; 12 bases are a match to TRBD2. The CDR3 loop spans 17 amino acids. Trimming cost V 0 bases and J 4 bases; bases outside gene matches: 6. Germline values: CDR1 LGHNA, CDR2 YSLEER. The chain's CDR3 is CASSQDRLAGDRETQYF. CDR3 nucleotides: TGCGCCAGCAGCCAAGATAGACTAGCGGGAGATCGAGAGACCCAGTACTTC.

The chain joins TRBV5-8 to TRBJ1-6; D is unclear. The CDR3 runs to 13 residues. Germline CDR1 reads SGHTS; CDR2 reads YDEGEE. The V end lost 4 bases, the J end lost 8 bases, and 10 bases lay between the germline ends. CDR3 DNA sequence: TGTGCCAGCAGCCGGGAGCTGCATTCACCCCTCCACTTT. Translating gives CASSRELHSPLHF.

The chain employs TRBV7-2 and TRBJ2-7; a possible D gene is TRBD2 (5 bases). The CDR3 runs to 14 residues. Germline-derived CDR1 and CDR2 are SGHTA and FQGNSA. V lost 5 bases, J lost 3 bases, and 14 bases lay in between. This CDR3 reads CASSPPPGSYEQYF. The CDR3 DNA reads as TGTGCCAGCAGCCCTCCCCCGGGAAGCTACGAGCAGTACTTC.

The genes are TRBV7-2 and TRBJ1-4, with D uncertain. The germline V gene encodes CDR1 SGHTA and CDR2 FQGNSA. CDR3 length: 13 residues. Trimming took off 5 bases at V and 8 bases at J, with 12 bases between the two ends. The chain's CDR3 is CASSRYSSEKLFF. CDR3 in DNA: TGTGCCAGCAGCCGGTACAGCTCCGAAAAACTGTTTTTT.

V and J are TRBV4-1 and TRBJ2-1; 9 nucleotides line up with TRBD2. This CDR3 is built from 17 residues. CDR1 is MGHRA, CDR2 YSYEKL, per germline. The trim removed 1 base at V and 6 bases at J, leaving 10 bases unmatched. This CDR3 reads CASSQVTSGLWSNEQFF. The DNA for the CDR3 is TGCGCCAGCAGCCAAGTGACTAGCGGCCTGTGGAGCAATGAGCAGTTCTTC.

The chain links TRBV28 to TRBJ2-7; D call uncertain. The germline V gene encodes CDR1 MDHEN and CDR2 SYDVKM. Trimming stripped 3 bases from V and 5 bases from J, with 5 bases between. The CDR3 consists of 11 residues. DNA for the CDR3: TGTGCCAGCAGTTTCGGAAACGAGCAGTACTTC. Its protein product is CASSFGNEQYF.

The V gene is TRBV5-4, the J gene TRBJ2-3; 10 bases line up with TRBD2. The CDR3 has 15 amino acids. CDR1 SGHNT and CDR2 YYREEE come from the germline V gene (reference sequence). Germline trimming cut 5 bases from V and 4 bases from J; bases unmatched to any gene: 7. The CDR3 DNA reads as TGTGCCAGCAGACCTAGCGGGAGAGGCCCAGATACGCAGTATTTT. Amino acid sequence: CASRPSGRGPDTQYF.

The rearrangement uses TRBV28 and TRBJ2-7; D is uncertain. Germline CDR1 MDHEN, CDR2 SYDVKM. The CDR3 sequence is 13 residues long. V was trimmed by 6 bases and J by 0 bases, leaving 9 bases between them. CDR3 nucleotide sequence: TGTGCCAGCAGCCCCGCGCCCTCCTACGAGCAGTACTTC. This gives the protein CASSPAPSYEQYF.

This clone has a handful of counts. The gene calls are TRBV4-1 and TRBJ1-5; no firm D call. This CDR3 region has 13 residues. V lost 0 bases to trimming and J lost 5 bases, with 5 bases between them. CDR1 and CDR2 (germline): MGHRA, YSYEKL. CDR3 loop: CASSQETYQPQHF. As DNA, the CDR3 is TGCGCCAGCAGCCAAGAAACGTATCAGCCCCAGCATTTT.

This chain joins TRBV6-6 and TRBJ1-5; the D is unclear. Germline CDR1 and CDR2: MNHNY and SVGAGI (reference sequence). The V end lost 5 bases, the J end lost 4 bases, and 9 bases lay between the germline ends. The CDR3 contains 13 residues. CDR3 sequence (DNA): TGTGCCAGCAGTCGTGACTTGAATCAGCCCCAGCATTTT. This sequence encodes CASSRDLNQPQHF.

The chain links TRBV5-1 to TRBJ2-2; TRBD1 or TRBD2 may be the D gene (5 bases each). This CDR3 spans 11 amino acids. With 5 bases removed from V and 15 bases from J, the gap between germline ends came to 14 bases. Germline V gives CDR1 SGHRS, CDR2 YFSETQ. Written as DNA, the CDR3 is TGCGCCAGCAGAGCCGGGACCAAGGTGTTTTTT. Its translation: CASRAGTKVFF.

This chain links TRBV29-1 with TRBJ1-1; D is unresolved. Germline V gives CDR1 SQVTM, CDR2 ANQGSEA. The CDR3 is 11 amino acids. V was shortened by 3 bases and J by 8 bases, with 10 bases between the two germline ends. The CDR3 reads CSVDHLTEAFF. In DNA, the CDR3 is TGCAGCGTTGACCACCTGACGGAAGCTTTCTTT.